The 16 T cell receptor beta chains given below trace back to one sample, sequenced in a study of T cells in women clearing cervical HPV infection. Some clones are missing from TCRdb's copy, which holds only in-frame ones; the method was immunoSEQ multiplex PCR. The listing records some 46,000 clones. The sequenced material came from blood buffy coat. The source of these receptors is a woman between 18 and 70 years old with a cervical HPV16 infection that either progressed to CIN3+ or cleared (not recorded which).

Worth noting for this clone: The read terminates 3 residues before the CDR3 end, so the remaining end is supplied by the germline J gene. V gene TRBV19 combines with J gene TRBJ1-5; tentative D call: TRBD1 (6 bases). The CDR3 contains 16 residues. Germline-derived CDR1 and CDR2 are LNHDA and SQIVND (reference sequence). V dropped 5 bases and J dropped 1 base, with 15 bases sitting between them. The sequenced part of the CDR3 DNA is TGTGCCAGTAGTTTTCAACAGGGTAGAAGCAATCAGCCC. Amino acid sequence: CASSFQQGRSNQP. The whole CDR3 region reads CASSFQQGRSNQPQHF.

CDR3 loop: CASKAPGELFF. The sequenced CDR3 bases are TGTGCCAGTAAGGCCCCCGGGGAG. J is TRBJ2-2 and V is TRBV19; no clear D. Sequencing ends 3 residues short of the CDR3 end; the germline J gene provides the rest. The germline V gene encodes CDR1 LNHDA and CDR2 SQIVND (reference sequence). The V end lost 7 bases, the J end lost 6 bases, and 6 bases lay between the germline ends. This CDR3 has 11 amino acids.

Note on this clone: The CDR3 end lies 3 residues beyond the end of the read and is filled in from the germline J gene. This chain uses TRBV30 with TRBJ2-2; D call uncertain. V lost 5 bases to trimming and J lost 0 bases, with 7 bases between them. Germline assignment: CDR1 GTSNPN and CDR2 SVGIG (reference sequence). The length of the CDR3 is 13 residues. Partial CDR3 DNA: TGTGCCTGGTCCGTCGCGAACACCGGGGAG. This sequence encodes CAWSVANTGE. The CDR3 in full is CAWSVANTGELFF. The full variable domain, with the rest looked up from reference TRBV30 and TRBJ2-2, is SQTIHQWPATLVQPVGSPLSLECTVEGTSNPNLYWYRQAAGRGLQLLFYSVGIGQISSEVPQNLSASRPQDRQFILSSKKLLLSDSGFYLCAWSVANTGELFFGEGSRLTVL.

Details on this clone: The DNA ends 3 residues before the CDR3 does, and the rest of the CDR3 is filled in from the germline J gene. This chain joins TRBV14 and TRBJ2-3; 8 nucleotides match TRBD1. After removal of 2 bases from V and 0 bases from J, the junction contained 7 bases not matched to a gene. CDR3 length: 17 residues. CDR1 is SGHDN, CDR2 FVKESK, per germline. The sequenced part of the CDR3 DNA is TGTGCCAGCAGCCAATGGACAGGGTCCCGCAGCACAGATACG. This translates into CASSQWTGSRSTDT. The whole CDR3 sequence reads CASSQWTGSRSTDTQYF.

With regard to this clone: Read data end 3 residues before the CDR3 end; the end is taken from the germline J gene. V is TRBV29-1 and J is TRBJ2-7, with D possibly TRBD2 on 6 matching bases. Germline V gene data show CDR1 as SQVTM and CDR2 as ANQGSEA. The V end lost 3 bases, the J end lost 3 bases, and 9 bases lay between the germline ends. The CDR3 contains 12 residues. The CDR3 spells CSVDTEGYEQYF. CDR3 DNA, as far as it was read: TGCAGCGTTGATACGGAGGGCTACGAG.

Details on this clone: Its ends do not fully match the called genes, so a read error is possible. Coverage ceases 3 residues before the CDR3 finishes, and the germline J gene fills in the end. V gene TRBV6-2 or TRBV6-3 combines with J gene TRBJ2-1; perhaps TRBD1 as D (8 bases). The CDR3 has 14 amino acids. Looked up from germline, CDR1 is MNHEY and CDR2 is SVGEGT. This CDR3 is CANSYRGGRNEQFF. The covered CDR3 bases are TGTGCCAACAGTTACAGGGGGGGAAGGAATGAG.

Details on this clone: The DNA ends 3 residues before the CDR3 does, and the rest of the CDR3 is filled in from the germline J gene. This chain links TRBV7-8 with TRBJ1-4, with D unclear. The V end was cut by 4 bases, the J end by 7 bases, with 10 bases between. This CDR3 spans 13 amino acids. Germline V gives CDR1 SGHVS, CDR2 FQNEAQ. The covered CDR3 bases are TGTGCCAGCAGCTCCCGTCTAGGTGAAAAA. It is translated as CASSSRLGEK. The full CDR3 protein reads CASSSRLGEKLFF.

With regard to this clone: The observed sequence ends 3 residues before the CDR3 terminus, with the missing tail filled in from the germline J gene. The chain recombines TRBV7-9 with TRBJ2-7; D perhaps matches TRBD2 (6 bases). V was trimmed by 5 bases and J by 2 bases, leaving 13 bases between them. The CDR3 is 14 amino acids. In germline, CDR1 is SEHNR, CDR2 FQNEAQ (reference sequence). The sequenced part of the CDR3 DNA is TGTGCCAGCAGCCCGGGGACTCGTCCCTACGAG. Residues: CASSPGTRPYE. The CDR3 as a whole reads CASSPGTRPYEQYF. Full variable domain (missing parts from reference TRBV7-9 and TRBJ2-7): DTGVSQNPRHKITKRGQNVTFRCDPISEHNRLYWYRQTLGQGPEFLTYFQNEAQLEKSRLLSDRFSAERPKGSFSTLEIQRTEQGDSAMYLCASSPGTRPYEQYFGPGTRLTVT.

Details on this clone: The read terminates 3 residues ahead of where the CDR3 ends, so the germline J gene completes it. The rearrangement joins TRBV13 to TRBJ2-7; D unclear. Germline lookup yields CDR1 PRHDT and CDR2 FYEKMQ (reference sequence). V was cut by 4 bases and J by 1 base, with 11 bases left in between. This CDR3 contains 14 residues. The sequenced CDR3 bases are TGTGCCAGCAGCTCTACCCCCGGTTCCTACGAG. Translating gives CASSSTPGSYE. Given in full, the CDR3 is CASSSTPGSYEQYF.

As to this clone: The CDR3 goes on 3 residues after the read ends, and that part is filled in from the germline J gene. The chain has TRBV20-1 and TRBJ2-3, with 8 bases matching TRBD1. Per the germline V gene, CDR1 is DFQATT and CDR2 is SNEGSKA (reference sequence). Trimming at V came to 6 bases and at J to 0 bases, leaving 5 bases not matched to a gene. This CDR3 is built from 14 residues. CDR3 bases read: TGCAGTGCAAAGACAGGGGCGAGCACAGATACG. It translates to CSAKTGASTDT. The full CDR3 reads CSAKTGASTDTQYF.

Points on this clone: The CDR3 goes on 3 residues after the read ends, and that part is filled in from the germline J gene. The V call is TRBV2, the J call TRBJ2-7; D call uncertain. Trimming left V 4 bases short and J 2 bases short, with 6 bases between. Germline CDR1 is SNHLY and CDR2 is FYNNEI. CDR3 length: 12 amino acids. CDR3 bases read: TGTGCCAGCAGTGCAACGGCCTACGAG. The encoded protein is CASSATAYE. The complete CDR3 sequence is CASSATAYEQYF.

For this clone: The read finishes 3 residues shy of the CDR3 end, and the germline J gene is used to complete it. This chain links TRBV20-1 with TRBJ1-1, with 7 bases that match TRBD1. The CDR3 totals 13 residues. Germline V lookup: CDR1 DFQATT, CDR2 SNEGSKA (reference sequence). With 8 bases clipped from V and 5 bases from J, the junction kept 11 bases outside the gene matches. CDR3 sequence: CSYRGRGWTEAFF. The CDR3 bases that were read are TGCAGTTATAGGGGCAGGGGGTGGACTGAA.

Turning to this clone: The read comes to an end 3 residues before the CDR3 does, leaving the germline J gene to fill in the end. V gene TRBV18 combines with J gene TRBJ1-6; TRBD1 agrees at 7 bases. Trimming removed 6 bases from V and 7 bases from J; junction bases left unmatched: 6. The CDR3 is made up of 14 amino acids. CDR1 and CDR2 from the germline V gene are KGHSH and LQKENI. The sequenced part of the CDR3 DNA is TGTGCCAGCTCTTCCGGGACAGCGAATTCACCC. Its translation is CASSSGTANSP. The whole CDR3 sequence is CASSSGTANSPLHF.

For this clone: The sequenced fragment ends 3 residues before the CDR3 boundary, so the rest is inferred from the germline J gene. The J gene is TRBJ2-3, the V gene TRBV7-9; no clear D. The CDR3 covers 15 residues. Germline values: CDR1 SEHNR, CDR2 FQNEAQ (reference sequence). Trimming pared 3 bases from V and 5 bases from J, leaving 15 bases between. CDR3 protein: CASSFPKVRGDTQYF. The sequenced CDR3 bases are TGTGCCAGCAGCTTCCCCAAGGTCCGCGGAGATACG.

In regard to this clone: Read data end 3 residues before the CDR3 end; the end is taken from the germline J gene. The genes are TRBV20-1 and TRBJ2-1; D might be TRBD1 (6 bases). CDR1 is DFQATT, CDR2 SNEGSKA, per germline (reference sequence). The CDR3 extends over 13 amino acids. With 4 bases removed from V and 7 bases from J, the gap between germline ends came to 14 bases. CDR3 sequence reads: CSATYRDNNEQFF. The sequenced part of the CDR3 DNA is TGCAGTGCTACCTACAGGGACAATAATGAG.

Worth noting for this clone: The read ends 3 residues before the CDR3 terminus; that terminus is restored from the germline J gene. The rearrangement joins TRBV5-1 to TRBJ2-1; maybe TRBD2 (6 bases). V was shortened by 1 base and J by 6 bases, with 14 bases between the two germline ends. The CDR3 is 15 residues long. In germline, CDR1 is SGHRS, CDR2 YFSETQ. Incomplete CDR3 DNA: TGCGCCAGCAGCTTGAACCCTCAGGGAGGCAATGAG. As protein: CASSLNPQGGNE. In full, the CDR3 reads CASSLNPQGGNEQFF.